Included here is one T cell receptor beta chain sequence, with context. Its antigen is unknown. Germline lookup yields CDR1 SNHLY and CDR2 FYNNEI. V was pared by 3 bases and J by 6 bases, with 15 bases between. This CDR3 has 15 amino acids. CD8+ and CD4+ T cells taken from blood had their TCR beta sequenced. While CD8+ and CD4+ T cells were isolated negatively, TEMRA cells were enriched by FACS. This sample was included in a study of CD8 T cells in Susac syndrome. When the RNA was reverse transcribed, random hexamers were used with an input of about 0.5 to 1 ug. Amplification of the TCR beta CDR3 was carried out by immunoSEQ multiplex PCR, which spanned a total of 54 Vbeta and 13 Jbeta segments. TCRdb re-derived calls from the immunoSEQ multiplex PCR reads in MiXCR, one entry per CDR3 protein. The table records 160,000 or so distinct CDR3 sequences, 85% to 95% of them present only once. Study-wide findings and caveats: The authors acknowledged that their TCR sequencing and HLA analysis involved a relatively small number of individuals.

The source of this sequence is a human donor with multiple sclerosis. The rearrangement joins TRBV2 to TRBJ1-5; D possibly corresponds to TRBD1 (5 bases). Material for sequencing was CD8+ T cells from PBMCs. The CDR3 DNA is TGTGCCAGCAGTGATACGGGGCCCTACTCTCAGCCCCAGCATTTT. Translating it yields CASSDTGPYSQPQHF.